This TCR beta chain is drawn from a study of cytomegalovirus exposure and HLA in healthy donors (TCRdb year 2017). In terms of the full investigation: The 650 to 800 repertoires of the first cohort and the 120 validation repertoires were produced on the same platform, according to a later analysis. The study aimed to test whether cataloging public T cell receptors could reveal signatures of past pathogen exposure. Along with the roughly 670-subject first cohort, a separate validation cohort of more than 90 different subjects was used. The study combined high-throughput TCR immunosequencing, statistical association of individual TCRs with disease status, and machine learning to predict cytomegalovirus infection status.

A note on this clone: What antigen it recognizes has not been identified. Base quality data are lacking; no much larger clone is found one base away.

The paper as a whole reports these results and caveats: A later analysis had no HLA typing for the validation cohort, so co-occurrence there was scored across all 120 or so repertoires. In vitro tests confirmed that a few of the cytomegalovirus-associated TCR beta chains recognize cytomegalovirus antigens. It was suggested by the authors that the approach could potentially be generalized to other disease states and immunological phenotypes. The study listed 150 to 200 TCR beta chains as associated with cytomegalovirus. The classifier was reported to diagnose cytomegalovirus status with high specificity and sensitivity in both the original and validation cohorts. Most TCR sequences were observed very rarely across donors, whereas some public TCRs were present in many individuals. In a later analysis, TCRs clustered in the first cohort were found to also tend to co-occur in the 120 validation repertoires, with approximately 95% of cluster scores above 0.

The CDR3 contains 16 residues, cysteine and phenylalanine counted. The kept DNA is CDR3 alone, 48 bases in frame from the first base. Relative to germline, V is missing 7 bases and J is missing 3 bases, with 9 bases of the junction outside any gene match. The germline V gene (reference sequence) specifies LNHDA as CDR1 and SQIVND as CDR2. Separate from the approximately 670-subject first cohort, the validation cohort of about 120 subjects was the group to which the donors belonged. The library relied on the immunoSEQ multiplex PCR assay. As for the original processing: A statistical classification framework was developed to diagnose cytomegalovirus status using the catalog of TCR beta chain sequences. TCRdb limited this immuneACCESS table to in-frame rearrangements with V and J called. A share of clones is missing; checked studies link under half to unresolved V genes, and the rest is unexplained. V and J calls and clone size follow that table, whereas D and trimming were derived from the DNA. For this sample the table gives around 74,000 clones, of which around four fifths were detected only once. The ten biggest clones cover around 3% of the sample.

The sequenced sample was PBMCs. The sequence links TRBV19 to TRBJ2-6; a stretch of 7 junction bases matches TRBD1. The source of this sequence is a man aged 25-40 years in good health and CMV-seronegative. CDR3 region: CASNQGVQYGANVLTF. DNA sequence: TGTGCCAGTAATCAGGGGGTACAGTATGGGGCCAACGTCCTGACTTTC.